Each of the 26 T cell receptor beta chains below was sequenced from the same sample in a study of PD-1 blockade in classical Hodgkin lymphoma. As to time point: cycle 4 day 1 (C4D1), after 6 weeks of nivolumab. Brentuximab vedotin exposure varied, and every patient relapsed after autologous stem cell transplantation. By magnetic negative selection, CD8+ T cells were isolated from the thawed PBMCs. Method: immunoSEQ multiplex PCR; TCRdb's copy keeps in-frame clones and lacks some. The table includes approximately 7,600 clones, about 77% detected once. The sequences come from CD8+ T cells from blood, collected before the fourth cycle of nivolumab. The receptors were sampled from a human donor with classical Hodgkin lymphoma.

V is TRBV4-1 and J is TRBJ2-7; the D call may be TRBD1 or TRBD2 (5 bases each). The CDR3 runs 15 residues. CDR1 and CDR2 (germline): MGHRA, YSYEKL. V lost 4 bases and J 3 bases, leaving 16 bases between the germline ends. Here the CDR3 reads CASSPSGGVNYEQYF. The CDR3 DNA follows: TGCGCCAGCAGCCCGTCTGGGGGAGTTAACTACGAGCAGTACTTC.

The V and J genes are TRBV9 and TRBJ2-7; 9 bases are a match to TRBD1. Trimming at V came to 2 bases and at J to 5 bases, leaving 8 bases not matched to a gene. This CDR3 is built from 15 residues. Germline CDR1 is SGDLS and CDR2 is YYNGEE. The CDR3 loop reads CASSVGTGYWDEQYF. CDR3 bases: TGTGCCAGCAGCGTGGGGACAGGGTACTGGGACGAGCAGTACTTC.

The chain combines TRBV25-1 with TRBJ1-2; 8 nucleotides agree with TRBD1. This CDR3 is 14 amino acids long. V was pared by 5 bases and J by 8 bases, with 10 bases of the junction left unmatched. From germline, CDR1 is MGHDK and CDR2 SYGVNS. The chain's CDR3 is CASSRTGTGDGYTF. CDR3 sequence (DNA): TGTGCCAGCAGTAGGACCGGGACAGGCGACGGCTACACCTTC.

The V and J genes are TRBV7-3 and TRBJ2-7, with D perhaps matching TRBD1 (6 bases). V dropped 2 bases and J dropped 0 bases, with 8 bases sitting between them. The CDR3 runs to 14 residues. Germline CDR1 reads SGHTA; CDR2 reads FQGTGA. The CDR3 nucleotides read TGTGCCAGCAGCTTACAGGGGAACTCCTACGAGCAGTACTTC. This encodes CASSLQGNSYEQYF. Full variable domain (rest looked up from reference TRBV7-3 and TRBJ2-7): GAGVSQTPSNKVTEKGKYVELRCDPISGHTALYWYRQSLGQGPEFLIYFQGTGAADDSGLPNDRFFAVRPEGSVSTLKIQRTERGDSAVYLCASSLQGNSYEQYFGPGTRLTVT.

This clone was seen a single time. The chain links TRBV27 to TRBJ1-5; D might be TRBD1 (5 bases). Trimming shortened V by 6 bases and J by 0 bases, and 12 bases separated the two germline ends. This CDR3 region has 15 residues. CDR1 and CDR2 (germline): MNHEY, SMNVEV (reference sequence). The CDR3 coding sequence is TGTGCCAGCAGACCCGGGACTTATAGCAATCAGCCCCAGCATTTT. Its translation: CASRPGTYSNQPQHF.

This sequence joins TRBV30 and TRBJ2-7, with 7 bases lining up with TRBD2. Germline CDR1 GTSNPN, CDR2 SVGIG (reference sequence). After removal of 1 base from V and 7 bases from J, the junction contained 10 bases not matched to a gene. CDR3 length: 14 residues. The CDR3 sequence: CAWSGGAGTGEQYF. CDR3 sequence (DNA): TGTGCCTGGAGTGGCGGAGCGGGAACGGGGGAGCAGTACTTC.

The genes are TRBV6-1 and TRBJ2-5; D call uncertain. From germline, CDR1 is MNHNS and CDR2 SASEGT. The CDR3 extends over 13 amino acids. CDR3 sequence: CAAQWMPQETQYF. The CDR3 coding sequence is TGTGCAGCCCAGTGGATGCCCCAAGAGACCCAGTACTTC.

The rearrangement joins TRBV6-6 to TRBJ2-7; 12 positions match TRBD1. This CDR3 is built from 16 residues. Per the germline V gene, CDR1 is MNHNY and CDR2 is SVGAGI (reference sequence). V shed 0 bases and J 6 bases; nucleotides not matched to a gene: 6. The CDR3 region is CASSYSPGTGGGEQYF. The DNA for the CDR3 is TGTGCCAGCAGTTACTCCCCTGGGACAGGGGGCGGCGAGCAGTACTTC.

This clone was picked up a small number of times. The chain employs TRBV19 and TRBJ1-1; TRBD1 aligns across 9 bases. This CDR3 is 17 amino acids long. Germline V gene lookup returns CDR1 LNHDA and CDR2 SQIVND (reference sequence). V lost 5 bases to trimming and J lost 3 bases; unmatched junction nucleotides: 13. This CDR3 is CASSPLRTGDRDTEAFF. The CDR3 DNA follows: TGTGCCAGTAGTCCCCTGAGGACAGGGGACCGTGACACTGAAGCTTTCTTT.

V and J are TRBV19 and TRBJ2-2; D uncertain. The V gene lost 5 bases and the J gene lost 5 bases, with 24 bases spanning the gap. The CDR3 runs 18 residues. Germline V gene sequence: CDR1 LNHDA, CDR2 SQIVND (reference sequence). Written as DNA, the CDR3 is TGTGCCAGTAGTCCCGAAGGAACAGTCCTCTCCAGTACCGGGGAGCTGTTTTTT. Encoded protein: CASSPEGTVLSSTGELFF.

This chain connects TRBV10-3 to TRBJ2-5; 9 nucleotides align to TRBD2. CDR3 length: 16 residues. Germline values: CDR1 ENHRY, CDR2 SYGVKD. Germline trimming cut 4 bases from V and 5 bases from J; bases unmatched to any gene: 11. The CDR3 DNA reads TGTGCCATCAGTGGATATTGGCGGGGGGGCCGGGAGACCCAGTACTTC. Translating it yields CAISGYWRGGRETQYF.

The chain couples TRBV10-3 to TRBJ2-1; 9 nucleotides agree with TRBD2. This CDR3 has 15 amino acids. V dropped 10 bases and J dropped 3; count of bases not matched to a gene: 10. CDR1 and CDR2 from the germline V gene are ENHRY and SYGVKD. CDR3 nucleotide sequence: TGTGCCAGCCGGAGGGAGCGGGGGGTCTACAATGAGCAGTTCTTC. Its translation: CASRRERGVYNEQFF.

By frequency in the sample, this clone is medium-sized. The gene calls are TRBV10-3 and TRBJ2-3, with a tentative D call TRBD2 (5 bases). CDR1 and CDR2 from the germline V gene are ENHRY and SYGVKD. Trimming took 3 bases from V and 2 from J, leaving 12 bases between them. This CDR3 contains 15 residues. The CDR3 loop is CAISEFEGTTDTQYF. DNA of the CDR3: TGTGCCATCAGTGAATTTGAGGGAACCACAGATACGCAGTATTTT.

CDR3 DNA: TGCGCCAGCAGCTTGGCCGTCGGACAGGGGGCTAACTATGGCTACACCTTC. This sequence encodes CASSLAVGQGANYGYTF. The chain couples TRBV5-1 to TRBJ1-2, with 10 bases identical to TRBD1. This CDR3 has 17 amino acids. Germline CDR1 is SGHRS and CDR2 is YFSETQ. Losses at the gene ends were 0 bases for V and 0 bases for J; bases not matched to a gene: 5. Full variable domain (rest looked up from reference TRBV5-1 and TRBJ1-2): KAGVTQTPRYLIKTRGQQVTLSCSPISGHRSVSWYQQTPGQGLQFLFEYFSETQRNKGNFPGRFSGRQFSNSRSEMNVSTLELGDSALYLCASSLAVGQGANYGYTFGSGTRLTVV.

This clone was observed a single time. The chain carries TRBV7-3 and TRBJ2-6; a weak D match, TRBD2 (6 bases). V was clipped by 5 bases and J by 0 bases, with 14 bases between them. The CDR3 has 17 amino acids. The germline CDR1 and CDR2 sequences are SGHTA and FQGTGA. CDR3 DNA sequence: TGTGCCAGCAGCCCCCGGGACTGGAGCTCTGGGGCCAACGTCCTGACTTTC. Translation gives CASSPRDWSSGANVLTF. The entire variable domain, with the rest obtained from reference TRBV7-3 and TRBJ2-6, is as follows: GAGVSQTPSNKVTEKGKYVELRCDPISGHTALYWYRQSLGQGPEFLIYFQGTGAADDSGLPNDRFFAVRPEGSVSTLKIQRTERGDSAVYLCASSPRDWSSGANVLTFGAGSRLTVL.

This chain connects TRBV27 to TRBJ2-7; D is undetermined. Germline V CDR1 and CDR2: MNHEY, SMNVEV (reference sequence). This CDR3 contains 14 residues. The germline V and J ends were trimmed by 3 bases and 6 bases, with 15 bases remaining between them. CDR3 in DNA: TGTGCCAGCAGTTTCAGTCAGGTTGGACGCGAGCAGTACTTC. This sequence encodes CASSFSQVGREQYF.

The rearrangement joins TRBV18 to TRBJ1-1; tentatively, D is TRBD1 (6 bases). CDR3 size: 15 residues. V was clipped by 4 bases and J by 1 base, with 13 bases between them. Germline values: CDR1 KGHSH, CDR2 LQKENI. The CDR3 loop is CASSLNQGWNTEAFF. CDR3 bases: TGTGCCAGCTCACTAAATCAGGGGTGGAACACTGAAGCTTTCTTT.

The genes are TRBV7-9 and TRBJ2-3, with D hard to call. V was shortened by 5 bases and J by 4 bases, with 10 bases between the two germline ends. Looked up from germline, CDR1 is SEHNR and CDR2 is FQNEAQ (reference sequence). This CDR3 spans 13 amino acids. The CDR3 sequence: CASSQDRSDTQYF. CDR3 sequence (DNA): TGTGCCAGCAGCCAGGACCGGTCAGATACGCAGTATTTT.

V and J are TRBV9 and TRBJ2-5; the match to TRBD2 covers 11 bases. Trimming cost V 0 bases and J 1 base; bases outside gene matches: 5. CDR3 length: 17 amino acids. The V gene's germline CDR1 is SGDLS and CDR2 YYNGEE. CDR3: CASSVAPLAGGQETQYF. CDR3 coding DNA: TGTGCCAGCAGCGTAGCCCCCCTAGCGGGGGGCCAAGAGACCCAGTACTTC.

DNA of the CDR3: TGTGCCAGCAGTTTATCGGCTAGCGGCAACAAAAACATTCAGTACTTC. Translation gives CASSLSASGNKNIQYF. The chain uses TRBV27 and TRBJ2-4; 7 bases map to TRBD2. CDR3 length: 16 residues. Germline CDR1 MNHEY, CDR2 SMNVEV (reference sequence). Unmatched junction bases numbered 5, after V lost 0 bases and J lost 3 bases.

The V call is TRBV9, the J call TRBJ2-6; no definite D call. Germline values: CDR1 SGDLS, CDR2 YYNGEE. The CDR3 totals 18 residues. V lost 0 bases and J 1 base, leaving 14 bases between the germline ends. This CDR3 reads CASSVAHSSTSGANVLTF. As DNA, the CDR3 is TGTGCCAGCAGCGTAGCTCACAGCTCAACTTCTGGGGCCAACGTCCTGACTTTC. Full variable domain (missing parts from reference TRBV9 and TRBJ2-6): DSGVTQTPKHLITATGQRVTLRCSPRSGDLSVYWYQQSLDQGLQFLIQYYNGEERAKGNILERFSAQQFPDLHSELNLSSLELGDSALYFCASSVAHSSTSGANVLTFGAGSRLTVL.

The V gene is TRBV5-4, the J gene TRBJ2-1, with D tentatively TRBD1 (6 bases). CDR3 length: 14 amino acids. Germline assignment: CDR1 SGHNT and CDR2 YYREEE (reference sequence). Trimming removed 0 bases at V and 3 bases at J, with 7 bases between. The CDR3 is CASSLGTVYNEQFF. CDR3 nucleotides: TGTGCCAGCAGCTTGGGGACAGTCTACAATGAGCAGTTCTTC.

The V and J genes are TRBV7-6 and TRBJ2-5, with TRBD1 matching 7 bases. Germline trimming cut 4 bases from V and 1 base from J; bases unmatched to any gene: 6. The germline CDR1 and CDR2 sequences are SGHVS and FNYEAQ. The CDR3 runs 15 residues. The CDR3 protein is CASSSRTGPQETQYF. The DNA of the CDR3 is TGTGCCAGCAGCTCCCGGACAGGCCCCCAAGAGACCCAGTACTTC.

The chain's CDR3 is CASSSTGENTEAFF. CDR3 coding DNA: TGTGCCAGCAGCTCGACAGGAGAGAACACTGAAGCTTTCTTT. The chain joins TRBV5-4 to TRBJ1-1; a possible D gene is TRBD1 (6 bases). The V end was cut by 3 bases, the J end by 1 base, with 10 bases between. Germline loops: CDR1 SGHNT, CDR2 YYREEE (reference sequence). CDR3 length equals 14 residues.

The J gene is TRBJ2-3, the V gene TRBV2; no definite D call. Germline loops: CDR1 SNHLY, CDR2 FYNNEI. This CDR3 contains 12 residues. V was trimmed by 5 bases and J by 0 bases, leaving 3 bases between them. CDR3 nucleotides: TGTGCCAGCAGTTACAGCACAGATACGCAGTATTTT. Residues: CASSYSTDTQYF.

This clone has just a few counts. The chain links TRBV6-1 to TRBJ1-5; no reliable D call. Trimming left V 5 bases short and J 0 bases short, with 11 bases between. Per the germline V gene, CDR1 is MNHNS and CDR2 is SASEGT. This CDR3 spans 15 amino acids. The CDR3 is CASSPHFYSNQPQHF. CDR3 sequence (DNA): TGTGCCAGCAGTCCACACTTTTATAGCAATCAGCCCCAGCATTTT.